This passage covers 9 T cell receptor beta chains from one sample sequenced in a study of blood T cell repertoires in COVID-19. Generated by immunoSEQ multiplex PCR, the TCRdb table keeps only in-frame clones and is missing some. The sample gives some 150,000 clones, about 79% of which show up once; over 9% is in the top ten. Source material: PBMCs or T cells enriched from blood (not recorded which). The receptors were sampled from a man aged 50-59 years who had recovered from COVID-19.

CDR3 region: CASSLAGVGNTIYF. The CDR3 bases are TGTGCCAGCAGCTTGGCCGGGGTTGGAAACACCATATATTTT. This sequence joins TRBV5-8 and TRBJ1-3; no clear D. The CDR3 runs to 14 residues. V was pared by 0 bases and J by 3 bases, with 7 bases between. Germline V CDR1 and CDR2: SGHTS, YDEGEE.

The V gene is TRBV5-6, the J gene TRBJ2-7; 8 bases are shared with TRBD1. V dropped 3 bases and J dropped 3; count of bases not matched to a gene: 2. From germline, CDR1 is SGHDT and CDR2 YYEEEE. This CDR3 has 13 residues. The CDR3 DNA is TGTGCCAGCAGCTATGGGACAGGCTACGAGCAGTACTTC. Translated: CASSYGTGYEQYF.

The chain uses TRBV7-9 and TRBJ1-4; 8 bases are shared with TRBD1. Germline CDR1 SEHNR, CDR2 FQNEAQ (reference sequence). The trim removed 6 bases at V and 0 bases at J, leaving 12 bases unmatched. The CDR3 loop spans 18 amino acids. CDR3 in amino acids: CASRNTGGTVATNEKLFF. Here the CDR3 DNA reads TGTGCCAGCAGGAATACAGGGGGGACAGTCGCAACTAATGAAAAACTGTTTTTT. The whole variable domain, remainder taken from reference TRBV7-9 and TRBJ1-4, is DTGVSQNPRHKITKRGQNVTFRCDPISEHNRLYWYRQTLGQGPEFLTYFQNEAQLEKSRLLSDRFSAERPKGSFSTLEIQRTEQGDSAMYLCASRNTGGTVATNEKLFFGSGTQLSVL.

J is TRBJ2-3 and V is TRBV7-2; TRBD2 matches 10 bases. The germline CDR1 and CDR2 sequences are SGHTA and FQGNSA. CDR3 length: 15 residues. V lost 3 bases to trimming and J lost 3 bases; unmatched junction nucleotides: 3. The CDR3 nucleotides read TGTGCCAGCAGCTTTGGGACTAGCGCTACAGATACGCAGTATTTT. Protein: CASSFGTSATDTQYF.

The V and J genes are TRBV7-2 and TRBJ2-3; D is unresolved. Germline V gives CDR1 SGHTA, CDR2 FQGNSA. The CDR3 length is 14 residues. The V gene lost 7 bases and the J gene lost 0 bases, with 11 bases spanning the gap. The DNA of the CDR3 is TGTGCCAGCACCGAGTACGCTAGCACAGATACGCAGTATTTT. It codes for CASTEYASTDTQYF.

The genes are TRBV6-2 or TRBV6-3 and TRBJ2-3, with a weak D call TRBD1 (5 bases). Deletions cut 0 bases from V and 2 bases from J, with 9 bases between. Germline CDR1 is MNHEY and CDR2 is SVGEGT. This CDR3 comprises 15 residues. CDR3 coding DNA: TGTGCCAGCAGTTACTCCGATGGGGCCACAGATACGCAGTATTTT. This gives the protein CASSYSDGATDTQYF.

The chain is built from TRBV28 and TRBJ1-4; TRBD1 might be the D (6 bases). Trimming took 10 bases from V and 3 from J, leaving 15 bases between them. The CDR3 contains 14 residues. CDR1 MDHEN and CDR2 SYDVKM come from the germline V gene. This CDR3 is CATATGLPNEKLFF. The CDR3 nucleotides read TGTGCCACCGCGACAGGCTTACCTAATGAAAAACTGTTTTTT.

V is TRBV14 and J is TRBJ2-1; 14 positions agree with TRBD2. The V segment lost 4 bases and the J segment 4 bases; nucleotides outside the gene matches: 6. Germline V gene lookup returns CDR1 SGHDN and CDR2 FVKESK. The CDR3 contains 17 residues. The CDR3 loop is CASSLTSGGAWYNEQFF. In DNA, the CDR3 is TGTGCCAGCAGCCTGACTAGCGGGGGGGCCTGGTACAATGAGCAGTTCTTC.

The V and J genes are TRBV15 and TRBJ2-3, with a tentative D call TRBD2 (5 bases). The ends were cut back, 6 bases at V and 4 bases at J, with 8 bases in the middle. Germline CDR1 and CDR2: LNHNV and YYDKDF (reference sequence). The CDR3 contains 12 residues. The CDR3 DNA follows: TGTGCCACCAGTTCCGGGGCAGATACGCAGTATTTT. Translating it yields CATSSGADTQYF. Full variable domain (remainder filled in from reference TRBV15 and TRBJ2-3): DAMVIQNPRYQVTQFGKPVTLSCSQTLNHNVMYWYQQKSSQAPKLLFHYYDKDFNNEADTPDNFQSRRPNTSFCFLDIRSPGLGDTAMYLCATSSGADTQYFGPGTRLTVL.